The clone carrying this T cell receptor beta chain was picked up a small number of times. Its antigen is unknown. A junction end diverges from the germline sequence, so it may reflect a read error. The data derive from a study of cytomegalovirus exposure and HLA in healthy donors. Study-level points and caveats: Later genetic work tied a missense DCLRE1C variant to beta-chain V and J trimming. TCR beta sequences reportedly predicted the HLA-A and HLA-B alleles of most subjects accurately. In all likelihood, a cluster of highly shared sequence variants was a sequencing artifact. Previous analysis showed most TCR beta V segments were productive about 87% or about 30% of the time.

PCR involved 60 Vbeta and 13 Jbeta primers. Assay used: immunoSEQ multiplex PCR; TCRdb lists only in-frame clones, some missing. The sample yields 100,000 to 150,000 clones, roughly a tenth seen once. The specimen sequenced was PBMCs. This clonotype originated in a woman between 18 and 29 years old in good health and CMV-seropositive.

The CDR3 DNA reads TGCGCCAGCGCTCAGGCCGCGATCTTC. This encodes CASAQAAIF. The gene calls are TRBV5-1 and TRBJ2-1; D unresolved. The CDR3 has 9 amino acids. Germline lookup yields CDR1 SGHRS and CDR2 YFSETQ.